The following is a TCR beta chain sequence with its context. As yet, its antigen is unknown. Germline CDR1 is MNHNY and CDR2 is SVGAGI (reference sequence). The J segment lost 4 bases and the V segment lost 8 bases, leaving 14 bases of the junction unmatched. The CDR3 is 15 amino acids. It was with 60 Vbeta and 13 Jbeta primers that the PCR ran. Produced via immunoSEQ multiplex PCR; TCRdb's table is partial and in-frame only. Counted here are 180,000 or so clones, around four fifths occurring once; the ten biggest clones make up around 1.9%. This specimen belongs to a study of cytomegalovirus exposure and HLA in healthy donors. Study summary: Drawn from HLA-typed donors, about 85 million unique TCRs were held in an early data release.

Study results and limitations: In vitro, three CMV-associated chains proved specific for CMV antigens. Being productive about 87% or about 30% of the time was typical of most TCR beta V segments in an earlier analysis.

This sequence was found in a woman in her 30s in good health and CMV-seronegative. Sequencing was performed on PBMCs. V is TRBV6-6 and J is TRBJ2-7, with 7 bases fitting TRBD2. The CDR3 DNA reads as TGTGCCAGCGTGGCTAGCGGCGGAACAATTTACGAGCAGTACTTC. Its translation: CASVASGGTIYEQYF.